The clone carrying this TCR beta chain was seen at least ten times. Its antigen is still unknown. The library gave individual cDNA molecules unique molecular identifiers. TCRdb recomputed calls from the RACE reads with MiXCR, one row per CDR3 protein. The profile shows about 350,000 distinct CDR3 sequences, approximately 5.8% of them singletons. These data originate in a study of human T cells and chemical hapten exposure. Study context: Skin of the upper inner arm, roughly 2 cm by roughly 2 cm, received 2% DPC for sensitization. Findings of the study overall: All donors were alopecia patients, so their immunity may differ from that of healthy people.

Sample time point: pre-sensitization, week 0. The treatment is: therapeutic diphenylcyclopropenone sensitization with weekly scalp DPC. J lost 5 bases, V lost 0 bases, and 8 bases had no gene match. In germline, CDR1 is SGHAT, CDR2 FQDESV (reference sequence). The CDR3 consists of 17 residues. Source: whole blood, taken in connection with sensitization to the hapten diphenylcyclopropenone (DPC). The chain recombines TRBV11-1 with TRBJ2-7, with 12 bases aligning to TRBD1. The sequence came from a woman in her late teens or twenties with alopecia areata. Some clones in this sample may be carry-over from other donors' samples. The CDR3 spells CASSLALGTGGLNEQYF. The CDR3 DNA sequence: TGTGCCAGCAGCTTAGCGCTCGGGACAGGGGGCCTGAACGAGCAGTACTTC.